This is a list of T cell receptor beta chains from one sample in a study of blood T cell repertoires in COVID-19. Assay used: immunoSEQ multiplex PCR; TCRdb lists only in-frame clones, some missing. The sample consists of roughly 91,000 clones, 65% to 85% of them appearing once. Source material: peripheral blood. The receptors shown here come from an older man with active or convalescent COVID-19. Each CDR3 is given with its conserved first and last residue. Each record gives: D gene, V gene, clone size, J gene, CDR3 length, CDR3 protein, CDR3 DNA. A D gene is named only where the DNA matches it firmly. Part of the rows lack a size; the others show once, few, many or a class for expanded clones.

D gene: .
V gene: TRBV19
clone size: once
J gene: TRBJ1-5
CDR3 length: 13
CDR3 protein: CASADSYNQPQHF
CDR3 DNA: TGTGCCAGCGCGGACAGTTACAATCAGCCCCAGCATTTT

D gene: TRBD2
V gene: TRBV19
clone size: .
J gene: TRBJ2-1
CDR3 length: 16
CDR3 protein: CASSINMGLAYNEQFF
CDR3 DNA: TGTGCCAGTAGTATTAATATGGGACTAGCCTACAATGAGCAGTTCTTC

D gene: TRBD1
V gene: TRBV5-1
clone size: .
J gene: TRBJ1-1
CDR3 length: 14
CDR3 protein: CASSSQGERTEAFF
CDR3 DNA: TGCGCCAGCAGCTCACAGGGGGAGCGCACTGAAGCTTTCTTT

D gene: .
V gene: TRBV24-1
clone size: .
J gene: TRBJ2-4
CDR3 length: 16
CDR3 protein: CATSDRDLGGPNIQYF
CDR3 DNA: TGTGCCACCAGTGATAGGGATTTGGGGGGGCCAAACATTCAGTACTTC

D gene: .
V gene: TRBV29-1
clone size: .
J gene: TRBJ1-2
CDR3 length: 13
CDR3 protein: CSVGPTGNYGYTF
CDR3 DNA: TGCAGCGTTGGGCCCACAGGAAACTATGGCTACACCTTC

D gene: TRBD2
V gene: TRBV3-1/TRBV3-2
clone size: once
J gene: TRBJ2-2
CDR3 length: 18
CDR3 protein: CASSQDYGTSANTGELFF
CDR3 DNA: TGTGCCAGCAGCCAAGACTACGGGACTAGCGCGAACACCGGGGAGCTGTTTTTT

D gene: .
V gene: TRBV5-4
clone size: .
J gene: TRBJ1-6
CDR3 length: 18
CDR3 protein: CASSPGRGKSSYNSPLHF
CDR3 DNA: TGTGCCAGCAGCCCCGGTAGGGGGAAGAGCTCCTATAATTCACCCCTCCACTTT

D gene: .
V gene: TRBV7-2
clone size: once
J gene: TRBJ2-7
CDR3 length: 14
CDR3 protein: CASSSGQISYEQYF
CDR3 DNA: TGTGCCAGCAGCTCAGGACAGATCTCTTACGAGCAGTACTTC

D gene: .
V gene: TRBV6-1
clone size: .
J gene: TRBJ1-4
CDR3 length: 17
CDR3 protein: CASSERAGLQTNEKLFF
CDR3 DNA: TGTGCCAGCAGTGAAAGAGCAGGGCTGCAGACTAATGAAAAACTGTTTTTT

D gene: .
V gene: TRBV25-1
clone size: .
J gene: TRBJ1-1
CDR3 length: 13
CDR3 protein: CASGSTGNTEAFF
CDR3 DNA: TGTGCCAGCGGTTCGACAGGGAACACTGAAGCTTTCTTT

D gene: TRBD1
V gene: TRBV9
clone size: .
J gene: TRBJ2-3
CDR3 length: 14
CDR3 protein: CASSVTGQMDTQYF
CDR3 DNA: TGTGCCAGCAGCGTTACGGGACAGATGGATACGCAGTATTTT

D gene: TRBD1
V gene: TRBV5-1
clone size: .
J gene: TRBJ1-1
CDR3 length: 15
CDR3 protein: CASSSQGLGNTEAFF
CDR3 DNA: TGCGCCAGCAGCTCACAGGGGTTGGGGAACACTGAAGCTTTCTTT

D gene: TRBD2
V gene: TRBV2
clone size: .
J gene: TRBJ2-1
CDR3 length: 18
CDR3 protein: CASSFSGTSGGDYNEQFF
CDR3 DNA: TGTGCCAGCAGCTTCTCCGGGACTAGCGGGGGGGACTACAATGAGCAGTTCTTC

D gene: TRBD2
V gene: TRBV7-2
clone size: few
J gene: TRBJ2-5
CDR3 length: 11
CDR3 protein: CASSYGAGTNF
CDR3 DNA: TGTGCCAGCAGCTACGGGGCCGGGACTAACTTC

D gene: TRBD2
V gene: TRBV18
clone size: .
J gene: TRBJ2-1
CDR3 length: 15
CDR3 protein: CASSPPTSGGTEQFF
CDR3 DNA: TGTGCCAGCTCACCACCGACTAGCGGGGGGACTGAGCAGTTCTTC

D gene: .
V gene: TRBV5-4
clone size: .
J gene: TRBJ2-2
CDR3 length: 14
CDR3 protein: CASSLARDTGELFF
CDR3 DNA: TGTGCCAGCAGCTTGGCCAGGGACACCGGGGAGCTGTTTTTT

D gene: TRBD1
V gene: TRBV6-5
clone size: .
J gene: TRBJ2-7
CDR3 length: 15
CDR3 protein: CASSYSGTGGYEQYF
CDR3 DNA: TGTGCCAGCAGTTACTCAGGGACAGGGGGCTACGAGCAGTACTTC

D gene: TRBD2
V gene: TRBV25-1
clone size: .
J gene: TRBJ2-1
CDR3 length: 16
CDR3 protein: CASSALDRGGNNEQFF
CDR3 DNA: TGTGCCAGCAGTGCGTTGGACCGGGGGGGGAACAATGAGCAGTTCTTC

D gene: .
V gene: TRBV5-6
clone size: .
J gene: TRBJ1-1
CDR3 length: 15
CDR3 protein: CASTHMILSNTEAFF
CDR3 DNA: TGTGCCAGCACCCATATGATACTATCGAACACTGAAGCTTTCTTT

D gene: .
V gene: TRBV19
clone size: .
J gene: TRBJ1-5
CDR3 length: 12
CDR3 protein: CASSINRQPQHF
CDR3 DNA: TGTGCCAGTAGTATTAATAGACAGCCCCAGCATTTT

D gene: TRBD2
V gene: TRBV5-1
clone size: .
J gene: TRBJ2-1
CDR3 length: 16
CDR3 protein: CASSPSVGGGYNEQFF
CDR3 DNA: TGCGCCAGCAGCCCTTCTGTGGGGGGAGGGTACAATGAGCAGTTCTTC

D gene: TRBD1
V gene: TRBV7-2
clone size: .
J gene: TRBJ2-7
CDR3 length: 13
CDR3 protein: CASSPLQGREQYF
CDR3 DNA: TGTGCCAGCAGCCCCTTACAGGGGCGCGAGCAGTACTTC

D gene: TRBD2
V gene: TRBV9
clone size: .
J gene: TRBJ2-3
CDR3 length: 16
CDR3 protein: CASSGWGRGDTDTQYF
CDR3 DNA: TGTGCCAGCAGCGGCTGGGGGAGGGGTGACACAGATACGCAGTATTTT

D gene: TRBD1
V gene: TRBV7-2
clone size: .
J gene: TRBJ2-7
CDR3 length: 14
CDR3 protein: CASSFGTGTGGQYF
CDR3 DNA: TGTGCCAGCAGCTTTGGGACAGGGACTGGGGGGCAGTACTTC

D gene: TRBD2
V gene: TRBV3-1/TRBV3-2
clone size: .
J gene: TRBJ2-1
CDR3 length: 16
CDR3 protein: CASSQGSGGGYNEQFF
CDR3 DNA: TGTGCCAGCAGCCAAGGTAGCGGGGGGGGATACAATGAGCAGTTCTTC

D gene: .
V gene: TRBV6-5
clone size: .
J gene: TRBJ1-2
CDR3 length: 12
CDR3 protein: CASSYSRGRESF
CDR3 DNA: TGTGCCAGCAGTTACTCGAGGGGGAGGGAATCCTTC

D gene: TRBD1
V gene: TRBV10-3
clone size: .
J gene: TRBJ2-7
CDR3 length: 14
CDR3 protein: CAIRPGQGSYEQYF
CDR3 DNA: TGTGCCATCAGGCCGGGACAGGGCTCCTACGAGCAGTACTTC

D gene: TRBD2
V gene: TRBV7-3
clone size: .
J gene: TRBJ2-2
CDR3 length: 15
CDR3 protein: CASSLSPSGAGELFF
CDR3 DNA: TGTGCCAGCAGCTTAAGCCCTAGCGGGGCCGGGGAGCTGTTTTTT

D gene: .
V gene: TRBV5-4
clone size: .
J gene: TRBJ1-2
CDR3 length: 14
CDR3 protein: CASSLNRMNYGYTF
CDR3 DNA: TGTGCCAGCAGCTTGAACAGGATGAACTATGGCTACACCTTC

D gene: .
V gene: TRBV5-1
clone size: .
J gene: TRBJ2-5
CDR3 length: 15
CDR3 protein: CASSWGSGGRETQYF
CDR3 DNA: TGCGCCAGCAGCTGGGGGTCGGGGGGCAGAGAGACCCAGTACTTC

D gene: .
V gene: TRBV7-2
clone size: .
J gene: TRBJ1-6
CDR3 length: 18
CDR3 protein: CASSSVAGWGGSNSPLHF
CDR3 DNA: TGTGCCAGCAGCTCAGTCGCGGGTTGGGGGGGCAGTAATTCACCCCTCCACTTT

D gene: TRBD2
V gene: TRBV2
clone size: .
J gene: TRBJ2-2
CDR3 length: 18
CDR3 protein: CASSEKGLAGANTGELFF
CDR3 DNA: TGTGCCAGCAGTGAGAAGGGACTAGCGGGGGCGAACACCGGGGAGCTGTTTTTT

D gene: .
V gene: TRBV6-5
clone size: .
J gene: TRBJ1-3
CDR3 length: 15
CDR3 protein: CASSYGTGGGNTIYF
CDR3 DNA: TGTGCCAGCAGTTACGGGACCGGGGGGGGAAACACCATATATTTT

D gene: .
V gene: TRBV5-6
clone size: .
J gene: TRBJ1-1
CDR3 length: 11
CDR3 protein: CASSLGSGAFF
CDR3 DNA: TGTGCCAGCAGCTTGGGCTCGGGAGCTTTCTTT

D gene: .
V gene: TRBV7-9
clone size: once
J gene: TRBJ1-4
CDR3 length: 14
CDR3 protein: CASSLLAGPAKLFF
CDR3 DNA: TGTGCCAGCAGCTTATTGGCGGGCCCGGCAAAACTGTTTTTT

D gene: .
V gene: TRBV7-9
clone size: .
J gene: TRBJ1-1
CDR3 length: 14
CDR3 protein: CASSFPHPGSEAFF
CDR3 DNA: TGTGCCAGCAGCTTTCCCCACCCAGGGTCTGAAGCTTTCTTT

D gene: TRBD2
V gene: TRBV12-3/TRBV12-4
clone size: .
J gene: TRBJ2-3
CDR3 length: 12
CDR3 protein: CASGEGRDTQYF
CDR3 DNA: TGTGCCAGCGGGGAGGGGAGAGATACGCAGTATTTT

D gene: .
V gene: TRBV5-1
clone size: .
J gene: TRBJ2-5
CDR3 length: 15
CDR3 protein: CASRSTPGVGETQYF
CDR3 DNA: TGCGCCAGCAGATCCACACCAGGGGTCGGTGAGACCCAGTACTTC

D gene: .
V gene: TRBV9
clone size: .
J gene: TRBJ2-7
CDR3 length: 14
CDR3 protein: CASSGGNSSYEQYF
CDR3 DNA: TGTGCCAGCAGCGGAGGGAATAGCTCCTACGAGCAGTACTTC

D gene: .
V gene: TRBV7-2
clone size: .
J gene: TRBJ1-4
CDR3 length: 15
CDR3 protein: CASSQTGTTNEKLFF
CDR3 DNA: TGTGCCAGCAGCCAAACGGGGACAACTAATGAAAAACTGTTTTTT

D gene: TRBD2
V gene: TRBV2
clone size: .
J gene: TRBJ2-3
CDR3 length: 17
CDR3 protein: CASTLGTSGGAGDTQYF
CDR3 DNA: TGTGCCAGTACCCTTGGGACTAGCGGGGGGGCAGGAGATACGCAGTATTTT

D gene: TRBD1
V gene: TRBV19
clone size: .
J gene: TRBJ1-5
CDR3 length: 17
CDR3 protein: CASRDRGGGGSDQPQHF
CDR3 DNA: TGTGCCAGTAGAGACAGGGGCGGTGGGGGGTCTGATCAGCCCCAGCATTTT

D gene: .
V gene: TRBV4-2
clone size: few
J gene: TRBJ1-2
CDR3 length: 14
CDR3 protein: CASSQGASLYGYTF
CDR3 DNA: TGTGCCAGCAGCCAAGGGGCCTCGCTCTATGGCTACACCTTC

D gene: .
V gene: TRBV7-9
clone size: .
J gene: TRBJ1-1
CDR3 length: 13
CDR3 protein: CASSIYRDTEAFF
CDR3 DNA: TGTGCCAGCAGCATTTACAGGGACACTGAAGCTTTCTTT

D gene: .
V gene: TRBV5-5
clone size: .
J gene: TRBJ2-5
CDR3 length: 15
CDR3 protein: CASSPATGRWETQYF
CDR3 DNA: TGTGCCAGCAGCCCAGCGACAGGGAGGTGGGAGACCCAGTACTTC

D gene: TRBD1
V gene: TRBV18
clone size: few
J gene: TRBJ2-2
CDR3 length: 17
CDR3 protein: CASSPQRTGGSVGELFF
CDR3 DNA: TGTGCCAGCTCACCACAGAGGACAGGGGGCTCGGTCGGGGAGCTGTTTTTT

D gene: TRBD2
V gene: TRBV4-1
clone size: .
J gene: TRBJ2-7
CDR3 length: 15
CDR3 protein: CASSQGLAVGYEQYF
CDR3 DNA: TGCGCCAGCAGCCAAGGACTAGCAGTCGGGTACGAGCAGTACTTC

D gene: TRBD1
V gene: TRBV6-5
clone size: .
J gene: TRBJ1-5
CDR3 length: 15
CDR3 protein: CASRNTGQLNQPQHF
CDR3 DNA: TGTGCCAGTAGGAATACGGGACAGCTCAATCAGCCCCAGCATTTT

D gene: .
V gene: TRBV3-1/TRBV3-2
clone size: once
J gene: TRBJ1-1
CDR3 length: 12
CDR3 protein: CASSHKAGGAFF
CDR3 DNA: TGTGCCAGCAGCCACAAGGCGGGGGGGGCTTTCTTT

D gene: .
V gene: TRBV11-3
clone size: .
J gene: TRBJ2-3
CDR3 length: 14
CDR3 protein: CASSLAGSTDTQYF
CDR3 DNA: TGTGCCAGCAGCTTAGCGGGAAGCACAGATACGCAGTATTTT

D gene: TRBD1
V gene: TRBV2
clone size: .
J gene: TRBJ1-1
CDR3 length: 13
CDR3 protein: CASTINEQGAAFF
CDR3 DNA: TGTGCCAGCACCATAAACGAACAGGGGGCTGCTTTCTTT